This T cell receptor beta chain was profiled in a study of T cell responses to AZD1222 COVID-19 vaccine. The assay was immunoSEQ multiplex PCR, and TCRdb's table has in-frame clones only and misses some. The profile shows approximately 96,000 clones, around 84% of them singletons. This CDR3 has 15 amino acids. After removal of 5 bases from V and 1 base from J, the junction contained 4 bases not matched to a gene. Germline assignment: CDR1 SNHLY and CDR2 FYNNEI. The sequence derives from an adult who received the AZD1222 COVID-19 vaccine. Sequences were derived from peripheral blood, sampled 28 days after the second AZD1222 dose. The rearrangement joins TRBV2 to TRBJ1-1, with 10 bases matching TRBD1. CDR3 bases: TGTGCCAGCAGTAGGGACAGGGGAGGGAACACTGAAGCTTTCTTT. Protein: CASSRDRGGNTEAFF.